The table lists the clone carrying this T cell receptor beta chain with many counts. Its specificity is not known. Genomic DNA acted as the template from which TCR beta VDJ combination and CDR3 sequence profiling were carried out. TCRdb ran MiXCR on the reads and lists one entry per CDR3 protein. The table lists hundreds of thousands of distinct CDR3 sequences, about a third of them singletons, with about 0.8% in the top ten. This entry comes from a study of CD8+CD57+ T cells in acquired aplastic anemia. Findings and limits, study-wide: Patients and controls turned out to have twenty-nine CD8+ CDR3 sequences in common. Any difference that existed in CD8+ Simpson's diversity between patients and controls was not significant.

Flow cytometry had shown expanded CD8+CD57+ cells in the patients chosen for sequencing. Germline V gene sequence: CDR1 SGHNT, CDR2 YENEEA. The CDR3 has 15 amino acids. With 0 bases clipped from V and 8 bases from J, the junction kept 7 bases outside the gene matches. The TCR comes from a human donor with aplastic anemia. The specimen was sorted CD4+, CD8+, or CD8+CD57+ T cells (not recorded which) from PBMCs. This chain links TRBV11-3 with TRBJ1-2, with TRBD1 identical over 9 bases. The DNA of the CDR3 is TGTGCCAGCAGCTTAGATCTAAGGACAGGGGAGGGCTACACCTTC. It is translated as CASSLDLRTGEGYTF. Based on the CDR3 plus reference TRBV11-3 and TRBJ1-2, the full variable domain is EAGVVQSPRYKIIEKKQPVAFWCNPISGHNTLYWYLQNLGQGPELLIRYENEEAVDDSQLPKDRFSAERLKGVDSTLKIQPAELGDSAVYLCASSLDLRTGEGYTFGSGTRLTVV.